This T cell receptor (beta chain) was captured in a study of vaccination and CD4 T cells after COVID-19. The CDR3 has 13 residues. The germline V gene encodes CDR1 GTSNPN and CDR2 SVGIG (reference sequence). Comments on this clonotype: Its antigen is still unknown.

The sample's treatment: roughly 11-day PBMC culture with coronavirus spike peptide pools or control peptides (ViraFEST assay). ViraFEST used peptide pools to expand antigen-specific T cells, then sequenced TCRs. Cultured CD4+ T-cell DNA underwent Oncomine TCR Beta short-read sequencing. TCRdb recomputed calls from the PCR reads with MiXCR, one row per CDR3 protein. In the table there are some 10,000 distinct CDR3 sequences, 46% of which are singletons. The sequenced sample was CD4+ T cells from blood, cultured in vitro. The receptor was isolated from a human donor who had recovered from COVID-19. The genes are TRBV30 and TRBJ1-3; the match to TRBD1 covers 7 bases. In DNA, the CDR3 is TGTGCATACGAAGGGGGCTTTGGAAACACCATATATTTT. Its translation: CAYEGGFGNTIYF. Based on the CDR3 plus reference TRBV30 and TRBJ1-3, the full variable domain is SQTIHQWPATLVQPVGSPLSLECTVEGTSNPNLYWYRQAAGRGLQLLFYSVGIGQISSEVPQNLSASRPQDRQFILSSKKLLLSDSGFYLCAYEGGFGNTIYFGEGSWLTVV.